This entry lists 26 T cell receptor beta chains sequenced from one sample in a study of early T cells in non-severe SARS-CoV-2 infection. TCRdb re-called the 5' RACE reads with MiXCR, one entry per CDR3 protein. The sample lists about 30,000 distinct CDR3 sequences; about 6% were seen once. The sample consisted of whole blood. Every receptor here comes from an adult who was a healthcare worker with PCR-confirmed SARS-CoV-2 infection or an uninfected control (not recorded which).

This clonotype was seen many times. CDR3 amino acids: CASSRSLGGVGTGELFF. The CDR3, as DNA: TGTGCCAGCAGCCGCAGCCTAGGGGGCGTCGGCACCGGGGAGCTGTTTTTT. V gene TRBV12-3 or TRBV12-4 combines with J gene TRBJ2-2; 7 bases are shared with TRBD1. V was pared by 6 bases and J by 4 bases, with 14 bases of the junction left unmatched. CDR3 size: 17 residues.

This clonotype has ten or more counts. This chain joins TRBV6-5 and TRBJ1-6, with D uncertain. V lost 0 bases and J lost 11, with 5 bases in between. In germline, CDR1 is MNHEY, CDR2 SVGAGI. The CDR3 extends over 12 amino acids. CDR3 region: CASSYSGPPLHF. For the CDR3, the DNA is TGTGCCAGCAGTTACTCCGGCCCACCCCTCCACTTT.

Written as DNA, the CDR3 is TGCAGCGTTGAGGAGTCACCCTCCTACGAGCAGTACTTC. Encoded protein: CSVEESPSYEQYF. V and J are TRBV29-1 and TRBJ2-7; D is undetermined. This CDR3 spans 13 amino acids. Trimming took off 3 bases at V and 0 bases at J, with 9 bases between the two ends. Germline V gene lookup returns CDR1 SQVTM and CDR2 ANQGSEA.

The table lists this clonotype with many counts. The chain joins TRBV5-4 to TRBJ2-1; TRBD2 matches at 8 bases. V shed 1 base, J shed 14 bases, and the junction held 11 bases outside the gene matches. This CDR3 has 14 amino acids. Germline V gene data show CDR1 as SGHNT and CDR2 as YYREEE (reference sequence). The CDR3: CASSLSRLAGYEFF. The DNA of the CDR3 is TGTGCCAGCAGCTTGAGCCGGCTAGCGGGTTATGAGTTCTTC.

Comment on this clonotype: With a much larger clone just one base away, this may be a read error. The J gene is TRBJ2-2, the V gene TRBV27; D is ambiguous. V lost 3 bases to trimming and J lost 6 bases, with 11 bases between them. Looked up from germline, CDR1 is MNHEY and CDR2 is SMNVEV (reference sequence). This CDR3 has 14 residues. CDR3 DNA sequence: TGTGCCAGCAGTTTTAAACCCCTTGCCGGGGAGCTGTTTTTT. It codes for CASSFKPLAGELFF.

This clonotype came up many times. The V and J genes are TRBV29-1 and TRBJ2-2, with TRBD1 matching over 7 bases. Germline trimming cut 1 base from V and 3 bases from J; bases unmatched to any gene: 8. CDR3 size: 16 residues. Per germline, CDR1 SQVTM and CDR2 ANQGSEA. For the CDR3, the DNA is TGCAGCGTTGAAGGACAGGGAATGGCGGACACCGGGGAGCTGTTTTTT. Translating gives CSVEGQGMADTGELFF.

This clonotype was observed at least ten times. The CDR3 loop reads CASSLQGQETQYF. The CDR3 bases are TGTGCCAGCAGCTTGCAGGGCCAAGAGACCCAGTACTTC. The chain joins TRBV5-4 to TRBJ2-5, with D possibly TRBD1 on 5 matching bases. CDR1 and CDR2 (germline): SGHNT, YYREEE (reference sequence). The CDR3 length is 13 residues. V dropped 1 base and J dropped 1 base, with 5 bases sitting between them.

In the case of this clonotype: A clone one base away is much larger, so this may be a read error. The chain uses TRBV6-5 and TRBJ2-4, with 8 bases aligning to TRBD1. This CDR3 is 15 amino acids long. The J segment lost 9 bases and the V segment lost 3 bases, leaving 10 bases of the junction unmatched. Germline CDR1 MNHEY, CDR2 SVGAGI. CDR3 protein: CASSYISTGGSIQYF. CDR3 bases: TGTGCCAGCAGTTATATTTCCACAGGGGGGTCCATTCAGTACTTC.

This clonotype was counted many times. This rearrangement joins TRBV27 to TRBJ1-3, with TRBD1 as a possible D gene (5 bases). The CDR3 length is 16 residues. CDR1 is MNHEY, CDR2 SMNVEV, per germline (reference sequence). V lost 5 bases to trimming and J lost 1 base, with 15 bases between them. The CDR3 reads CASSGPFSGSGNTIYF. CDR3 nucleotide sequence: TGTGCCAGCAGTGGGCCCTTTTCAGGGTCTGGAAACACCATATATTTT.

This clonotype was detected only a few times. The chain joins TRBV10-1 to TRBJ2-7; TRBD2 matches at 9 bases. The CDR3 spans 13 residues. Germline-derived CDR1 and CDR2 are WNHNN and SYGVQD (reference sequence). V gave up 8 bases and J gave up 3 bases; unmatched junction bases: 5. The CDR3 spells CASFYSGGYEQYF. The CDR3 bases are TGCGCCAGCTTCTATAGCGGGGGCTACGAGCAGTACTTC.

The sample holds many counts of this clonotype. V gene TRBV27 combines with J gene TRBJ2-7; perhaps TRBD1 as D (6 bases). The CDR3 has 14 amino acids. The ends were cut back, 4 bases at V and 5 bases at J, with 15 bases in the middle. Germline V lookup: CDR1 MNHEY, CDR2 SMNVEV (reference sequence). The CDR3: CASSSPGRGHEQYF. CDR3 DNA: TGTGCCAGCAGTTCGCCGGGCAGGGGTCACGAGCAGTACTTC.

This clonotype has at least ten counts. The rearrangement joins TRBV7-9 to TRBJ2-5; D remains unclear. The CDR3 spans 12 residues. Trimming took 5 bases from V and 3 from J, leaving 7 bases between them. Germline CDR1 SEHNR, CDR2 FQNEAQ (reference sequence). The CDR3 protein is CASSQKKETQYF. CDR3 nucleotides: TGTGCCAGCAGCCAGAAGAAAGAGACCCAGTACTTC.

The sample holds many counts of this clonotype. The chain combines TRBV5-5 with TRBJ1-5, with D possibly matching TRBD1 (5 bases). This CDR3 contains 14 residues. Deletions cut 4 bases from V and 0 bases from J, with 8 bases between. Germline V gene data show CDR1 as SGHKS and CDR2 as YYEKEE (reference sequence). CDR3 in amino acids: CASSAGNSNQPQHF. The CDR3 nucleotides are TGTGCCAGCAGCGCAGGGAATAGCAATCAGCCCCAGCATTTT.

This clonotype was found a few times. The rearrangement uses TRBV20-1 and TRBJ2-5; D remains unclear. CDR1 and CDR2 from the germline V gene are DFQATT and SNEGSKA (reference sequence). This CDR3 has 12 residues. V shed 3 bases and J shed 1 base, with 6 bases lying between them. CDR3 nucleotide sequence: TGCAGTGCTAGGGTCAGCCAAGAGACCCAGTACTTC. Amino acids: CSARVSQETQYF.

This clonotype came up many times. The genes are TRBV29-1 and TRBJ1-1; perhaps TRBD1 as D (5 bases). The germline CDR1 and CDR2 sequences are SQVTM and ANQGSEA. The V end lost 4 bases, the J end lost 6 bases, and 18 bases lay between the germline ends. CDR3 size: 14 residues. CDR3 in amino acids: CSVVLAGTVAEAFF. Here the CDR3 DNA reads TGCAGCGTTGTTTTGGCAGGGACGGTGGCTGAAGCTTTCTTT.

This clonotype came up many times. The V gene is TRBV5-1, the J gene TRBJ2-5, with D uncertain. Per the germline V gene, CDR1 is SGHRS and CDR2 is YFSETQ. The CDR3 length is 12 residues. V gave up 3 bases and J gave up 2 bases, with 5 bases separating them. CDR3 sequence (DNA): TGCGCCAGCAGCTCTCCACAAGAGACCCAGTACTTC. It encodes CASSSPQETQYF.

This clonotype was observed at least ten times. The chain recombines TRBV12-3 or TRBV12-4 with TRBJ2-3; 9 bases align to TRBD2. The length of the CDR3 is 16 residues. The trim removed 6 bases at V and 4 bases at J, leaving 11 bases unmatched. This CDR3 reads CASSLLGRGGPDTQYF. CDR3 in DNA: TGTGCCAGCAGCCTTCTTGGGCGGGGGGGCCCAGATACGCAGTATTTT.

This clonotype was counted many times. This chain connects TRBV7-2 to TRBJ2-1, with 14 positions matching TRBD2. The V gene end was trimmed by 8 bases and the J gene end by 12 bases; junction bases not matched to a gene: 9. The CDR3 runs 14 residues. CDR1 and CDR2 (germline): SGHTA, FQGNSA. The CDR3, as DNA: TGTGCCAGCTCCCAGACTAGCGGGGGGGCCGCGCAGTTCTTC. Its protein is CASSQTSGGAAQFF.

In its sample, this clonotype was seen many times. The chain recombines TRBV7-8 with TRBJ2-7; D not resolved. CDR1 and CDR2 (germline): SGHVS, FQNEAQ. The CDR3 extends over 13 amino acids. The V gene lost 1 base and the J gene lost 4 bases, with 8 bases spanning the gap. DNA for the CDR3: TGTGCCAGCAGCTTAGGGACGGAGTACGAGCAGTACTTC. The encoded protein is CASSLGTEYEQYF. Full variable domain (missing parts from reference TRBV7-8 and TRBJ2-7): GAGVSQSPRYKVAKRGQDVALRCDPISGHVSLFWYQQALGQGPEFLTYFQNEAQLDKSGLPSDRFFAERPEGSVSTLKIQRTQQEDSAVYLCASSLGTEYEQYFGPGTRLTVT.

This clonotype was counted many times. CDR3 sequence (DNA): TGTGCCATCAGTGAGTCAAGAGACAGCGGGGAGCTGTTTTTT. Protein sequence: CAISESRDSGELFF. The chain carries TRBV10-3 and TRBJ2-2; tentative D call: TRBD1 (5 bases). Germline-derived CDR1 and CDR2 are ENHRY and SYGVKD. The V end lost 0 bases, the J end lost 7 bases, and 9 bases lay between the germline ends. This CDR3 comprises 14 residues.

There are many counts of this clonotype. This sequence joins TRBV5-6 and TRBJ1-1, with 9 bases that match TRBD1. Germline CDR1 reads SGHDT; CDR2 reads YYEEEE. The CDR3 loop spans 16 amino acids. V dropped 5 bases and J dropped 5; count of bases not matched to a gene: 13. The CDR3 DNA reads TGTGCCAGCAGAGATACAGGGGGCAGGGGGATGACTGAAGCTTTCTTT. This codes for CASRDTGGRGMTEAFF.

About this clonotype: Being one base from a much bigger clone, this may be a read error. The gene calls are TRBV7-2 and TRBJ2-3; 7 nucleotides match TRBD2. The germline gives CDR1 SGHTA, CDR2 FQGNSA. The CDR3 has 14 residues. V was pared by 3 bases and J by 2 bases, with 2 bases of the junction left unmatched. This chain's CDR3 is CASSFGGVTDTQYF. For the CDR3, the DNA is TGTGCCAGCAGCTTTGGGGGGGTCACAGATACGCAGTATTTT.

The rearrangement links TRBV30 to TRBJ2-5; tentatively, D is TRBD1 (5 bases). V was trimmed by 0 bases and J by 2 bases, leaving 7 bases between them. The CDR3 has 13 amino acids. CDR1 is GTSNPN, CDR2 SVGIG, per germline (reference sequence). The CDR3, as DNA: TGTGCCTGGAGTGTACAGGTTCAAGAGACCCAGTACTTC. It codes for CAWSVQVQETQYF.

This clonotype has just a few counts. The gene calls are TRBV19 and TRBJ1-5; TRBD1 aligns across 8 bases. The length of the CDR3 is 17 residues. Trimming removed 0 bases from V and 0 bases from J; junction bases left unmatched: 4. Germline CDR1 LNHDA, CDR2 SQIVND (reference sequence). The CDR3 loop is CASSIDQGALSNQPQHF. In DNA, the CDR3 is TGTGCCAGTAGTATAGATCAGGGGGCGCTTAGCAATCAGCCCCAGCATTTT.

CDR3 region: CSARDPLGGGDTQYF. In DNA, the CDR3 is TGCAGTGCTAGAGATCCCTTAGGAGGGGGAGATACGCAGTATTTT. The V gene is TRBV20-1, the J gene TRBJ2-3, with D tentatively TRBD1 or TRBD2 (6 bases each). V gave up 0 bases and J gave up 5 bases, with 15 bases separating them. CDR3 length: 15 amino acids. Germline lookup yields CDR1 DFQATT and CDR2 SNEGSKA (reference sequence).

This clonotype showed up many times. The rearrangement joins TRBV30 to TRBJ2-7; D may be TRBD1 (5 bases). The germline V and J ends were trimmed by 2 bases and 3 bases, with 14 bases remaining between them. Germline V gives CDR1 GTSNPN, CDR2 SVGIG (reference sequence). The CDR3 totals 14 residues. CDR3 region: CAWSMGHLIYEQYF. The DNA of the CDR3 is TGTGCCTGGAGTATGGGGCATCTCATCTACGAGCAGTACTTC.